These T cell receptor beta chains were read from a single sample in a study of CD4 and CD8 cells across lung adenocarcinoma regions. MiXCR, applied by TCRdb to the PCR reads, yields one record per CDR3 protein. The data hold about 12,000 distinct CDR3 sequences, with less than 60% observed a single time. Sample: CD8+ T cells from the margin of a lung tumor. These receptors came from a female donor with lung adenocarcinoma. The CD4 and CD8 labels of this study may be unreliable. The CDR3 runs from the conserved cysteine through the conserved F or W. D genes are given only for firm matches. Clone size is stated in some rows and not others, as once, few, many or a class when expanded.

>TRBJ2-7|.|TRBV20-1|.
CSARDKTGGLKYEQYF
TGCAGTGCTAGAGATAAAACGGGGGGCCTCAAGTACGAGCAGTACTTC
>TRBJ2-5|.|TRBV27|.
CAGSVGRDTETQYF
TGTGCGGGCAGTGTGGGCCGGGACACAGAGACGCAGTACTTC
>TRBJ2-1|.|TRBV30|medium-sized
CAWSGGHNEQFF
TGTGCCTGGAGCGGGGGCCACAATGAGCAGTTCTTC
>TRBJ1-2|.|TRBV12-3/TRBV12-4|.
CASSFSRDQHTF
TGTGCCAGCAGTTTTTCGAGGGATCAACACACCTTC
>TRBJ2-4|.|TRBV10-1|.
CAGRGIRGGGSQYF
TGCGCGGGGCGCGGGATCCGTGGCGGAGGGTCCCAGTACTTC
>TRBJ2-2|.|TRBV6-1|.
CASWSTEKLYF
TGTGCCAGCTGGTCCACCGAGAAGCTGTATTTT
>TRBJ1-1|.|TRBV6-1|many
CASSGSGAQWGTEAFF
TGTGCCAGCAGTGGGTCAGGGGCTCAGTGGGGCACTGAAGCTTTCTTT
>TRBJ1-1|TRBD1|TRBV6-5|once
CASSSDRADTEAFF
TGTGCCAGCAGTTCGGACAGGGCGGACACTGAAGCTTTCTTT
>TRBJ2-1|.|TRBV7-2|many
CASSLGAYNEQFF
TGTGCCAGCAGCTTGGGGGCTTACAATGAGCAGTTCTTC
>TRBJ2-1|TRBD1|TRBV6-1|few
CASSEAWTGSNEQFF
TGTGCCAGCAGTGAAGCATGGACAGGCTCCAATGAGCAGTTCTTC
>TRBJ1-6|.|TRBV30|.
CAWSTRNSPLHF
TGTGCCTGGAGTACGCGCAATTCACCCCTCCACTTT
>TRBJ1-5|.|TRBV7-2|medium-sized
CASSLADGQPQHF
TGTGCCAGCAGCTTAGCGGACGGACAGCCCCAGCATTTT
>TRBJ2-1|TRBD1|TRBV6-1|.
CASRRGQGSYNEQFF
TGTGCCAGCAGGCGCGGACAGGGCTCCTACAATGAGCAGTTCTTC